These 24 T cell receptor beta chains share one sample of origin, sequenced in a study of blood T cell repertoires in COVID-19. Clones were read by immunoSEQ multiplex PCR, and TCRdb kept only the in-frame ones, dropping some. This table has under 300,000 clones, 88% appearing once. Sequencing used PBMCs or T cells enriched from blood (not recorded which). These receptors all come from a woman aged 60-75 years in a cohort exposed to, infected with or recovered from COVID-19 (not recorded which).

In its sample, this clone was seen a few times. The V and J genes are TRBV18 and TRBJ2-1; no clear D gene. V lost 2 bases and J lost 5, with 10 bases in between. The CDR3 has 14 amino acids. The V gene's germline CDR1 is KGHSH and CDR2 LQKENI. The CDR3 here is CASSPKQNNNEQFF. CDR3 in DNA: TGTGCCAGCTCACCAAAACAAAATAACAATGAGCAGTTCTTC.

The sample holds many counts of this clone. The chain joins TRBV24-1 to TRBJ2-5; D unresolved. CDR3 length: 15 amino acids. Trimming stripped 3 bases from V and 2 bases from J, with 12 bases between. Germline V gene sequence: CDR1 KGHDR, CDR2 SFDVKD. The CDR3 spells CATSDEASRQETQYF. The CDR3 nucleotides are TGTGCCACCAGTGATGAGGCCAGCCGACAAGAGACCCAGTACTTC.

This clone was recorded only once. V and J are TRBV4-1 and TRBJ1-1, with TRBD1 as a possible D gene (5 bases). The germline V gene has CDR1 MGHRA and CDR2 YSYEKL. V lost 1 base to trimming and J lost 8 bases, with 17 bases between them. This CDR3 is built from 15 residues. CDR3: CASSQGRQGYGEAFF. As DNA, the CDR3 is TGCGCCAGCAGCCAAGGTCGGCAGGGTTACGGGGAAGCTTTCTTT.

This clone came up once. The chain recombines TRBV3-1 (or the pseudogene TRBV3-2) with TRBJ1-6, with 7 bases that match TRBD1. The CDR3 length is 14 residues. V lost 4 bases, J lost 7 bases, and 4 bases stayed unmatched. Per germline, CDR1 LGHDT and CDR2 YNNKEL (reference sequence). The CDR3 here is CASSRGQTNSPLHF. The DNA of the CDR3 is TGTGCCAGCAGCCGGGGACAGACCAATTCACCCCTCCACTTT.

J is TRBJ1-1 and V is TRBV2; 8 bases map to TRBD1. The CDR3 extends over 15 amino acids. CDR1 is SNHLY and CDR2 is FYNNEI in the germline V gene. With 3 bases clipped from V and 5 bases from J, the junction kept 8 bases outside the gene matches. Written as DNA, the CDR3 is TGTGCCAGCAGTGAGCCCTCAGGGGGCGGTACTGAAGCTTTCTTT. As protein: CASSEPSGGGTEAFF.

A few counts support this clone. The chain combines TRBV30 with TRBJ2-7; no clear D. Germline CDR1 reads GTSNPN; CDR2 reads SVGIG (reference sequence). CDR3 length equals 13 residues. V lost 3 bases, J lost 3 bases, and 12 bases lay in between. In nucleotides, the CDR3 is TGTGCCTGGAGCTCCGACACCGGCTACGAGCAGTACTTC. This encodes CAWSSDTGYEQYF.

The genes are TRBV3-1 (or the pseudogene TRBV3-2) and TRBJ1-6, with TRBD1 matching 7 bases. V lost 4 bases, J lost 5 bases, and 2 bases stayed unmatched. Germline CDR1 LGHDT, CDR2 YNNKEL (reference sequence). This CDR3 is 14 amino acids long. The CDR3, as DNA: TGTGCCAGCAGCCTGGACAGGCATAATTCACCCCTCCACTTT. Residues: CASSLDRHNSPLHF.

The genes are TRBV25-1 and TRBJ1-5; tentative D call: TRBD1 (5 bases). CDR3 size: 14 residues. The V gene lost 5 bases and the J gene lost 9 bases, with 17 bases spanning the gap. Germline V gives CDR1 MGHDK, CDR2 SYGVNS. This chain's CDR3 is CASSPPGGLRPQHF. CDR3 DNA: TGTGCCAGCAGTCCTCCGGGGGGGTTAAGGCCCCAGCATTTT.

A single count supports this clone. The genes are TRBV10-2 and TRBJ1-6; 9 nucleotides align to TRBD1. This CDR3 comprises 15 residues. Germline CDR1 and CDR2: WSHSY and SAAADI. The ends lost 3 bases at V and 7 bases at J; junction bases unmatched: 4. For the CDR3, the DNA is TGCGCCAGCAGTGACCGGACAGGGGAAAATTCACCCCTCCACTTT. This translates into CASSDRTGENSPLHF.

This chain's CDR3 is CASSEYTGSNQYF. For the CDR3, the DNA is TGCGCCAGCAGTGAGTATACAGGGTCGAACCAGTACTTC. The J gene is TRBJ2-5, the V gene TRBV10-2; TRBD1 might be the D (6 bases). Trimming took 1 base from V and 10 from J, leaving 13 bases between them. CDR1 and CDR2 (germline): WSHSY, SAAADI. The CDR3 runs to 13 residues.

This clone was seen a handful of times. The chain carries TRBV11-2 and TRBJ2-7, with D tentatively TRBD1 (6 bases). Deletions cut 0 bases from V and 3 bases from J, with 9 bases between. The CDR3 runs 14 residues. Germline loops: CDR1 SGHAT, CDR2 FQNNGV. This chain's CDR3 is CASSLDTGIYEQYF. The CDR3, as DNA: TGTGCCAGCAGCTTAGATACAGGGATCTACGAGCAGTACTTC.

The chain is built from TRBV29-1 and TRBJ2-7; 8 nucleotides align to TRBD1. CDR3 length: 13 residues. J lost 4 bases, V lost 7 bases, and 9 bases had no gene match. Germline CDR1 is SQVTM and CDR2 is ANQGSEA. CDR3 DNA sequence: TGCAGCGCCCGGACAGGGAATGGGTACGAGCAGTACTTC. Encoded protein: CSARTGNGYEQYF.

The chain links TRBV28 to TRBJ2-3; TRBD1 matches at 10 bases. Germline V gives CDR1 MDHEN, CDR2 SYDVKM. This CDR3 region has 15 residues. V lost 5 bases to trimming and J lost 8 bases; unmatched junction nucleotides: 10. The CDR3 DNA reads TGTGCCAGCAGTACTCGGACAGGGGGGGGTCCTACGCAGTATTTT. Translating gives CASSTRTGGGPTQYF. The complete variable domain, with remaining parts taken from reference TRBV28 and TRBJ2-3, reads DVKVTQSSRYLVKRTGEKVFLECVQDMDHENMFWYRQDPGLGLRLIYFSYDVKMKEKGDIPEGYSVSREKKERFSLILESASTNQTSMYLCASSTRTGGGPTQYFGPGTRLTVL.

The table lists this clone with a count of one. This chain uses TRBV19 with TRBJ2-5; 9 positions agree with TRBD1. V shed 6 bases, J shed 5 bases, and the junction held 10 bases outside the gene matches. CDR1 is LNHDA, CDR2 SQIVND, per germline (reference sequence). CDR3 size: 15 residues. The CDR3 DNA follows: TGTGCCAGTAGCCAAACAGGGGGCCTTTGGGAGACCCAGTACTTC. It is translated as CASSQTGGLWETQYF.

The V call is TRBV21-1, the J call TRBJ2-7; the table calls TRBD2, which could not be checked here. TRBV21-1 is flagged as a pseudogene. This CDR3 has 18 amino acids. As DNA, the CDR3 is TGTGCCAGCAGCAAGGGACTAGCGGGAGGGCCAGTCTCAGACGAGCAGTACTTC. This encodes CASSKGLAGGPVSDEQYF.

A word on this clone: One end of the junction does not line up with germline, which may come from a read error. The V gene is TRBV7-7, the J gene TRBJ2-2; D is ambiguous. The germline V gene has CDR1 SSHAT and CDR2 FNYEAQ (reference sequence). The CDR3 has 16 amino acids. The CDR3 sequence: CASSFELSSNTGELFF. The CDR3 region has the DNA TGTGCTAGCAGCTTCGAATTGAGCTCGAACACCGGGGAGCTGTTTTTT.

The chain uses TRBV28 and TRBJ2-2, with TRBD2 as a possible D gene (6 bases). The germline V and J ends were trimmed by 7 bases and 0 bases, with 12 bases remaining between them. CDR1 MDHEN and CDR2 SYDVKM come from the germline V gene. The CDR3 is made up of 15 amino acids. The CDR3 DNA sequence: TGTGCCAGCACTCAGGGCGGGACGAACACCGGGGAGCTGTTTTTT. Its protein product is CASTQGGTNTGELFF.

The gene calls are TRBV5-1 and TRBJ1-5; a weak D match, TRBD1 (6 bases). CDR1 is SGHRS and CDR2 is YFSETQ in the germline V gene. This CDR3 has 16 residues. V lost 0 bases and J 3 bases, leaving 13 bases between the germline ends. The CDR3 DNA is TGCGCCAGCAGCTTGGTTCCAGGGGCGGACAATCAGCCCCAGCATTTT. Protein: CASSLVPGADNQPQHF.

The chain employs TRBV28 and TRBJ1-5; 7 bases are a match to TRBD1. The CDR3 has 14 amino acids. The germline V gene has CDR1 MDHEN and CDR2 SYDVKM. Trimming cost V 6 bases and J 0 bases; bases outside gene matches: 2. CDR3 sequence: CASRGQISNQPQHF. The CDR3 DNA is TGTGCCAGCAGGGGACAGATTAGCAATCAGCCCCAGCATTTT.

This sequence joins TRBV6-2 or TRBV6-3 and TRBJ1-2, with 9 positions matching TRBD1. This CDR3 has 15 residues. The V gene's germline CDR1 is MNHEY and CDR2 SVGEGT. Trimming at V came to 2 bases and at J to 7 bases, leaving 8 bases not matched to a gene. CDR3 loop: CASSYSAGTGSGYTF. In DNA, the CDR3 is TGTGCCAGCAGTTACAGCGCCGGGACAGGGAGTGGCTACACCTTC.

The CDR3 coding sequence is TGTGCCAGCAGTTCAGACAGGTTAAGCTCCTACGAGCAGTACTTC. Translating gives CASSSDRLSSYEQYF. V gene TRBV27 combines with J gene TRBJ2-7, with a weak D call TRBD1 (6 bases). This CDR3 spans 15 amino acids. Trimming removed 4 bases from V and 0 bases from J, with 13 bases in between. CDR1 and CDR2 (germline): MNHEY, SMNVEV (reference sequence).

V gene TRBV4-2 combines with J gene TRBJ2-1, with TRBD2 matching 9 bases. This CDR3 has 16 amino acids. Looked up from germline, CDR1 is LGHNA and CDR2 is YNFKEQ. V gave up 2 bases and J gave up 15 bases; unmatched junction bases: 17. CDR3 DNA sequence: TGTGCCAGCAGCCAATCACCCCCGGGGGGCGGGACTAGCCTGTTCTTC. This codes for CASSQSPPGGGTSLFF.

V gene TRBV6-5 combines with J gene TRBJ2-1, with 11 nucleotides matching TRBD2. After removal of 10 bases from V and 9 bases from J, the junction contained 8 bases not matched to a gene. Germline assignment: CDR1 MNHEY and CDR2 SVGAGI. CDR3 size: 13 residues. The CDR3 reads CATTGTSGSEQFF. The CDR3 DNA follows: TGTGCCACCACGGGGACTAGCGGAAGTGAGCAGTTCTTC.

This clone appeared a single time. The rearrangement uses TRBV5-1 and TRBJ2-5; TRBD2 matches 8 bases. J lost 5 bases, V lost 0 bases, and 9 bases had no gene match. Per germline, CDR1 SGHRS and CDR2 YFSETQ. This CDR3 spans 16 amino acids. The CDR3 bases are TGCGCCAGCAGCTTGGTCGTGTCGGGAGGGGGGGAGACCCAGTACTTC. Residues: CASSLVVSGGGETQYF.